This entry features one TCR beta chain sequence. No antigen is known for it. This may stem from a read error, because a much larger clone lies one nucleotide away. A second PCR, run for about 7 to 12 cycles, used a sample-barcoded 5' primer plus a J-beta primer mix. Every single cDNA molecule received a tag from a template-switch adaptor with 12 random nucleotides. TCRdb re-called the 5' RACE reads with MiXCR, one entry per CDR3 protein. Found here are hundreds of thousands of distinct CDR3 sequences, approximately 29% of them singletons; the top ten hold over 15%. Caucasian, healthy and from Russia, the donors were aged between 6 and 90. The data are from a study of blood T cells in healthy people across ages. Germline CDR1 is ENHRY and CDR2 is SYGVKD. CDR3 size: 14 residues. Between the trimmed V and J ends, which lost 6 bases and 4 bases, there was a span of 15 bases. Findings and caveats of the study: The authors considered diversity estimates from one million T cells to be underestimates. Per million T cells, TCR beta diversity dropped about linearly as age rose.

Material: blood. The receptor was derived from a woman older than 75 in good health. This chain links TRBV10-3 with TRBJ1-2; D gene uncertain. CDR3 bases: TGTGCCATCAGGGTCGAGGGCGGGGTCTATGGCTACACCTTC. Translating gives CAIRVEGGVYGYTF.